The entry that follows covers one TCR beta chain sequence. Its matching antigen is unknown. This entry comes from a study of CD8+ T cells in alopecia areata. Overall study: The drug, oral tofacitinib, was given to treated patients at 5 to 10 mg twice daily. Study-level results: A large proportion of expanded lesional clones were detected persisting in scalp and blood during tofacitinib. Since there was just one nonresponder, nobody can yet say how baseline CD8+ expansion ties to response.

The authors extracted RNA and reverse transcribed it into cDNA as the sequencing template. Sequencing was performed with immunoSEQ multiplex PCR; in TCRdb, only in-frame clones are kept and a portion is missing. This sample yields some 220,000 clones, of which more than 45% are seen a single time; more than 1.5% belongs to the top ten. The treatment is: oral pan-JAK inhibitor, 5-10 mg twice daily. From PBMCs, CD4+ and CD8+ T cells were sorted. The sequence derives from a human donor with alopecia areata. The source material was CD4+ T cells sorted from blood, sampled at week 4, from a patient treated with tofacitinib.

CDR3 loop: CASSLGTGASEQFF. The CDR3 DNA follows: TGTGCCAGCAGCCTCGGGACTGGGGCCTCTGAGCAGTTCTTC. The chain recombines TRBV14 with TRBJ2-1, with D possibly being TRBD2 (6 bases). The CDR3 spans 14 residues. The V end was cut by 4 bases, the J end by 9 bases, with 16 bases between. Germline values: CDR1 SGHDN, CDR2 FVKESK.